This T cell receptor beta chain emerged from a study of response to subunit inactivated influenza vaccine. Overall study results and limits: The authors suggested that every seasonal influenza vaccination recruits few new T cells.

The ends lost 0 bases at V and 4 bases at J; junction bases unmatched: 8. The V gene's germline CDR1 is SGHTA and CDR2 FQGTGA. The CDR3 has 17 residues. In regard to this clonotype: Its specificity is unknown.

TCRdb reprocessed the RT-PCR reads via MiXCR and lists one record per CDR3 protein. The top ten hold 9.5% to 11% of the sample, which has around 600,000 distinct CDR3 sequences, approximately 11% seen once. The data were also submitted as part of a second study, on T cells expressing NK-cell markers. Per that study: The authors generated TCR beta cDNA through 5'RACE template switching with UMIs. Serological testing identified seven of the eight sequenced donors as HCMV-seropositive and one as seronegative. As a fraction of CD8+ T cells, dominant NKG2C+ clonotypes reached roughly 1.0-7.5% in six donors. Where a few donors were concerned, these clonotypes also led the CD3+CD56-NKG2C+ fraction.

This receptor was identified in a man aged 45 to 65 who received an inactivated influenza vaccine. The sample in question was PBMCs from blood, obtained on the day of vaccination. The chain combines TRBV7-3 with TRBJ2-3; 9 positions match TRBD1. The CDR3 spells CASSLTTGGAKPDTQYF. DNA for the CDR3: TGTGCCAGCAGCTTAACCACAGGGGGCGCGAAGCCAGATACGCAGTATTTT.